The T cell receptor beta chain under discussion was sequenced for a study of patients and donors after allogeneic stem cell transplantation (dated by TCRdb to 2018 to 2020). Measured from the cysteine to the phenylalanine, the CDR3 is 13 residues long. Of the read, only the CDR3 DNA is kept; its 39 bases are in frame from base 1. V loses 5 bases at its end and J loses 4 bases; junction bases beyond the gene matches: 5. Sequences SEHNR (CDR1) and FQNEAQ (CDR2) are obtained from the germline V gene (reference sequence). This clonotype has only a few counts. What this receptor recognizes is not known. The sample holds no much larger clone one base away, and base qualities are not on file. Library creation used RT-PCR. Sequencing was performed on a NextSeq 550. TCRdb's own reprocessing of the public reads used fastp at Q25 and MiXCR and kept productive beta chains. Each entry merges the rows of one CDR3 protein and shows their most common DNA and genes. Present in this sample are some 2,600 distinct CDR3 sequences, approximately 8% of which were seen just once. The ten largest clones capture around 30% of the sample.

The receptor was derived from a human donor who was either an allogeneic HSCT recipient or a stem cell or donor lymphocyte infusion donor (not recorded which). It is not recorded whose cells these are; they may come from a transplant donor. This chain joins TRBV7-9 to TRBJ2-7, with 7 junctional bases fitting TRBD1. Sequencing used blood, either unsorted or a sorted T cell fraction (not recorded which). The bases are TGTGCCAGCAGCCGGGACAGCCTTTACGAGCAGTACTTC. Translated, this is CASSRDSLYEQYF.